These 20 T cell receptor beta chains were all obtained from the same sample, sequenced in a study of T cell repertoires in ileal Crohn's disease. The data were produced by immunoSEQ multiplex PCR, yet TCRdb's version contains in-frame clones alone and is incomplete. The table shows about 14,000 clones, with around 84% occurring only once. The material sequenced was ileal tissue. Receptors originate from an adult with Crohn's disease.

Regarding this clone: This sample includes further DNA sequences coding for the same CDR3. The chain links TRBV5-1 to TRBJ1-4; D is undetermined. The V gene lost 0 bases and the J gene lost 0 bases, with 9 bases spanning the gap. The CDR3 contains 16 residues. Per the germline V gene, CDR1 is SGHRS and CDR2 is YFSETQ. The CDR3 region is CASSLGAQATNEKLFF. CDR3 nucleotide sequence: TGCGCCAGCAGCTTGGGAGCTCAGGCAACTAATGAAAAACTGTTTTTT.

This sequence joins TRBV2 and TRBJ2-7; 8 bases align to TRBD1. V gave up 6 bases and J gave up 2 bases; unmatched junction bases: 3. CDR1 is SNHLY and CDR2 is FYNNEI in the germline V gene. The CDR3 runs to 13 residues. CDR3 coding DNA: TGTGCCAGCAGCGGACAGGGACCCTACGAGCAGTACTTC. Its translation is CASSGQGPYEQYF.

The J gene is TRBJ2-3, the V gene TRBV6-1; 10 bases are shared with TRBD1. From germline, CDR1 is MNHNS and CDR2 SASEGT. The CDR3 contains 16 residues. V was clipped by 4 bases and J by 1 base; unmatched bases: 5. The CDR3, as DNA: TGTGCCAGCAGTGCCGACAGGGGGCGAGGCACAGATACGCAGTATTTT. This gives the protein CASSADRGRGTDTQYF.

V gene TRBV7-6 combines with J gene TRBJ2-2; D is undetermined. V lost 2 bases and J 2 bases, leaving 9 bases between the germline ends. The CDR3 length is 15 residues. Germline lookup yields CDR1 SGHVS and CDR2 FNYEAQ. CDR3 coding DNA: TGTGCCAGCAGCTTATTAGGCGGAAACACCGGGGAGCTGTTTTTT. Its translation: CASSLLGGNTGELFF.

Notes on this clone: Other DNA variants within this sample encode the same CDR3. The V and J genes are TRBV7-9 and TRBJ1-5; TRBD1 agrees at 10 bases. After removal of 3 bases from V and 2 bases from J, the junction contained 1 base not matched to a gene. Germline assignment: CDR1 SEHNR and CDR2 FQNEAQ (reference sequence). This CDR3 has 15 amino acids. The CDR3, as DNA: TGTGCCAGCAGCTTGGGGACAGGGGGCAATCAGCCCCAGCATTTT. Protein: CASSLGTGGNQPQHF.

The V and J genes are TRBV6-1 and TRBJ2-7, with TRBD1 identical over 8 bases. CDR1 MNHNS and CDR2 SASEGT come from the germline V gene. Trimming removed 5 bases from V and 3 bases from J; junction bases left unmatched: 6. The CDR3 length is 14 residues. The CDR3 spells CASSKDDRGYEQYF. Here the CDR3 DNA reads TGTGCCAGCAGTAAAGACGACAGGGGCTACGAGCAGTACTTC.

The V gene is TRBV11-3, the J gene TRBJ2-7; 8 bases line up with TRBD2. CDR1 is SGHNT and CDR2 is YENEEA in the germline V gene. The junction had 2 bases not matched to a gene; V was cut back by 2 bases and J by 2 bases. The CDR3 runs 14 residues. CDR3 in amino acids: CASSLNSGAYEQYF. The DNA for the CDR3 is TGTGCCAGCAGCTTAAATAGCGGGGCCTACGAGCAGTACTTC. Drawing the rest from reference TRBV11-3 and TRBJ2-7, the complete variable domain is EAGVVQSPRYKIIEKKQPVAFWCNPISGHNTLYWYLQNLGQGPELLIRYENEEAVDDSQLPKDRFSAERLKGVDSTLKIQPAELGDSAVYLCASSLNSGAYEQYFGPGTRLTVT.

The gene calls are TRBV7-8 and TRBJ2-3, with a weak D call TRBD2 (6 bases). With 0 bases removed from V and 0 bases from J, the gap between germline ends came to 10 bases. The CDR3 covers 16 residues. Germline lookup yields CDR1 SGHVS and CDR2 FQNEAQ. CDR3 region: CASSLAGGASTDTQYF. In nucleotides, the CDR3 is TGTGCCAGCAGCTTAGCGGGCGGGGCGAGCACAGATACGCAGTATTTT. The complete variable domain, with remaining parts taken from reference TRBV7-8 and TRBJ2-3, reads GAGVSQSPRYKVAKRGQDVALRCDPISGHVSLFWYQQALGQGPEFLTYFQNEAQLDKSGLPSDRFFAERPEGSVSTLKIQRTQQEDSAVYLCASSLAGGASTDTQYFGPGTRLTVL.

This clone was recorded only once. CDR3 region: CASSQGSQVQYEQYF. The CDR3 DNA reads as TGCGCCAGCAGTCAAGGTTCCCAGGTCCAGTACGAGCAGTACTTC. This rearrangement joins TRBV23-1 to TRBJ2-7; D not certain. TRBV23-1 is reported as an ORF; its role is uncertain. The germline V and J ends were trimmed by 2 bases and 4 bases, with 15 bases remaining between them. The CDR3 consists of 15 residues.

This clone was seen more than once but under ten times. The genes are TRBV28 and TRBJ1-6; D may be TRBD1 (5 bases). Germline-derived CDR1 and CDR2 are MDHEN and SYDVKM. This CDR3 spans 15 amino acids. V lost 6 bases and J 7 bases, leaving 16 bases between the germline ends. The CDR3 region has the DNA TGTGCCAGCAGACCTCAGGGTTCGCAGAATTCACCCCTCCACTTT. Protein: CASRPQGSQNSPLHF. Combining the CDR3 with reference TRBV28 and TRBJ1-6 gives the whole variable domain DVKVTQSSRYLVKRTGEKVFLECVQDMDHENMFWYRQDPGLGLRLIYFSYDVKMKEKGDIPEGYSVSREKKERFSLILESASTNQTSMYLCASRPQGSQNSPLHFGNGTRLTVT.

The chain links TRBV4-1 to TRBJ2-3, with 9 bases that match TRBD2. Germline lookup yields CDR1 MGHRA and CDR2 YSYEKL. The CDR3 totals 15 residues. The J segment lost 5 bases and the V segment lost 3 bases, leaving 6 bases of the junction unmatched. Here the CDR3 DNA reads TGCGCCAGCAGCCAGGAGCGGGGGGCCAGAGATACGCAGTATTTT. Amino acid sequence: CASSQERGARDTQYF.

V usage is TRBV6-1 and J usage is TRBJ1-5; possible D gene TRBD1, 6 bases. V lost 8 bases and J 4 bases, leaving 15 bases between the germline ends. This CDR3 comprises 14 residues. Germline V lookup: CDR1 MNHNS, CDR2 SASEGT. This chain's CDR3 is CASVWGHGNQPQHF. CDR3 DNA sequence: TGTGCCAGCGTTTGGGGACACGGAAATCAGCCCCAGCATTTT.

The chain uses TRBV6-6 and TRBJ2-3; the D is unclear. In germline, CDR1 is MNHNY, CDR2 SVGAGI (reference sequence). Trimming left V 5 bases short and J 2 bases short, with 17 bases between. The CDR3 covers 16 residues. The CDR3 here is CASSTPSVLPTDTQYF. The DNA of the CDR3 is TGTGCCAGCAGTACCCCGTCGGTGCTACCCACAGATACGCAGTATTTT.

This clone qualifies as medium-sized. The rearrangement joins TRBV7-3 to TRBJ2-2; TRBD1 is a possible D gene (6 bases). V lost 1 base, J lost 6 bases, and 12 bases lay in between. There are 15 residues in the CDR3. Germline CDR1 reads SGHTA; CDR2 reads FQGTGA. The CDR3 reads CASSLMGARAGELFF. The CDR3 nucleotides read TGTGCCAGCAGCTTAATGGGGGCACGGGCCGGGGAGCTGTTTTTT. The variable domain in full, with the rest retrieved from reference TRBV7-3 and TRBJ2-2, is GAGVSQTPSNKVTEKGKYVELRCDPISGHTALYWYRQSLGQGPEFLIYFQGTGAADDSGLPNDRFFAVRPEGSVSTLKIQRTERGDSAVYLCASSLMGARAGELFFGEGSRLTVL.

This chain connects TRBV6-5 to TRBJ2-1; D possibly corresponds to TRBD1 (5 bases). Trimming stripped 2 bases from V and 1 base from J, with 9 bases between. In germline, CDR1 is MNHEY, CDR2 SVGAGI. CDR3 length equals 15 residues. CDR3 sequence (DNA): TGTGCCAGCAGTTACCAGGGCATTTCCTACAATGAGCAGTTCTTC. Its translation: CASSYQGISYNEQFF.

CDR3 in amino acids: CASSLASGRPQYF. CDR3 nucleotide sequence: TGTGCCAGTAGTCTAGCTAGCGGGCGACCCCAGTACTTC. The rearrangement links TRBV19 to TRBJ2-4; 8 bases match TRBD2. V was clipped by 5 bases and J by 13 bases; unmatched bases: 10. The length of the CDR3 is 13 residues. Germline CDR1 and CDR2: LNHDA and SQIVND (reference sequence).

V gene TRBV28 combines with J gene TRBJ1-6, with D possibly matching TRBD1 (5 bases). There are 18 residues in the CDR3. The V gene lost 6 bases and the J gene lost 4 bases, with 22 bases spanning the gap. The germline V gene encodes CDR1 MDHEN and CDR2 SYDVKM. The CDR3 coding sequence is TGTGCCAGCAGGGCCCCCCCTCACCGGTCAGGGTATAATTCACCCCTCCACTTT. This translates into CASRAPPHRSGYNSPLHF.

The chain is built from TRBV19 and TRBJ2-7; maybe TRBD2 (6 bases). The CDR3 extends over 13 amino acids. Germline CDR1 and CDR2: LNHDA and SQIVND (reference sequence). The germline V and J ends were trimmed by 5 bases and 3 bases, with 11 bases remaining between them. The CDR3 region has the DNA TGTGCCAGTAGTCCGGGACTCTACTACGAGCAGTACTTC. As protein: CASSPGLYYEQYF.

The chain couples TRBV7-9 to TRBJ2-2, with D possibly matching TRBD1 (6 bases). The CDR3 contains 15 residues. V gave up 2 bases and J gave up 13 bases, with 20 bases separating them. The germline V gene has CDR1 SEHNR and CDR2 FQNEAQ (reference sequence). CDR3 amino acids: CASSLQGTPRVALFF. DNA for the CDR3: TGTGCCAGCAGCTTACAGGGGACCCCCCGGGTTGCGCTGTTTTTT.

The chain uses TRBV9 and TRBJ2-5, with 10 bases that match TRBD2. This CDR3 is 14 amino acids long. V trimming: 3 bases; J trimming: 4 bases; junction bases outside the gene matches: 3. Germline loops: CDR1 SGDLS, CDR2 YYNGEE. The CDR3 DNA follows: TGTGCCAGCAGCGATATAGCGGGGGGAGAGACCCAGTACTTC. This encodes CASSDIAGGETQYF.